The sequence of this T cell receptor (beta chain) was determined in a study of blood T cell repertoires in COVID-19. V gave up 4 bases and J gave up 8 bases; unmatched junction bases: 13. The CDR3 is 17 amino acids. Germline V gives CDR1 LGHNA, CDR2 YNFKEQ. The authors' processing: The assay estimated nucleated cells by amplifying reference gene primers. Here immunoSEQ multiplex PCR was the method, and the copy in TCRdb shows in-frame clones only, minus some. That table furnishes V, J and clone size, whereas the DNA furnished D and trimming. The data hold fewer than 250,000 clones, with around 90% observed a single time.

The chain has TRBV4-2 and TRBJ1-6; 8 positions agree with TRBD1. Source material: PBMCs or T cells enriched from blood (not recorded which). The TCR comes from a woman in her thirties who had been exposed to COVID-19. DNA of the CDR3: TGTGCCAGCAGCCCACGGACAGGGTCCGGGATTCATTCACCCCTCCACTTT. This codes for CASSPRTGSGIHSPLHF.